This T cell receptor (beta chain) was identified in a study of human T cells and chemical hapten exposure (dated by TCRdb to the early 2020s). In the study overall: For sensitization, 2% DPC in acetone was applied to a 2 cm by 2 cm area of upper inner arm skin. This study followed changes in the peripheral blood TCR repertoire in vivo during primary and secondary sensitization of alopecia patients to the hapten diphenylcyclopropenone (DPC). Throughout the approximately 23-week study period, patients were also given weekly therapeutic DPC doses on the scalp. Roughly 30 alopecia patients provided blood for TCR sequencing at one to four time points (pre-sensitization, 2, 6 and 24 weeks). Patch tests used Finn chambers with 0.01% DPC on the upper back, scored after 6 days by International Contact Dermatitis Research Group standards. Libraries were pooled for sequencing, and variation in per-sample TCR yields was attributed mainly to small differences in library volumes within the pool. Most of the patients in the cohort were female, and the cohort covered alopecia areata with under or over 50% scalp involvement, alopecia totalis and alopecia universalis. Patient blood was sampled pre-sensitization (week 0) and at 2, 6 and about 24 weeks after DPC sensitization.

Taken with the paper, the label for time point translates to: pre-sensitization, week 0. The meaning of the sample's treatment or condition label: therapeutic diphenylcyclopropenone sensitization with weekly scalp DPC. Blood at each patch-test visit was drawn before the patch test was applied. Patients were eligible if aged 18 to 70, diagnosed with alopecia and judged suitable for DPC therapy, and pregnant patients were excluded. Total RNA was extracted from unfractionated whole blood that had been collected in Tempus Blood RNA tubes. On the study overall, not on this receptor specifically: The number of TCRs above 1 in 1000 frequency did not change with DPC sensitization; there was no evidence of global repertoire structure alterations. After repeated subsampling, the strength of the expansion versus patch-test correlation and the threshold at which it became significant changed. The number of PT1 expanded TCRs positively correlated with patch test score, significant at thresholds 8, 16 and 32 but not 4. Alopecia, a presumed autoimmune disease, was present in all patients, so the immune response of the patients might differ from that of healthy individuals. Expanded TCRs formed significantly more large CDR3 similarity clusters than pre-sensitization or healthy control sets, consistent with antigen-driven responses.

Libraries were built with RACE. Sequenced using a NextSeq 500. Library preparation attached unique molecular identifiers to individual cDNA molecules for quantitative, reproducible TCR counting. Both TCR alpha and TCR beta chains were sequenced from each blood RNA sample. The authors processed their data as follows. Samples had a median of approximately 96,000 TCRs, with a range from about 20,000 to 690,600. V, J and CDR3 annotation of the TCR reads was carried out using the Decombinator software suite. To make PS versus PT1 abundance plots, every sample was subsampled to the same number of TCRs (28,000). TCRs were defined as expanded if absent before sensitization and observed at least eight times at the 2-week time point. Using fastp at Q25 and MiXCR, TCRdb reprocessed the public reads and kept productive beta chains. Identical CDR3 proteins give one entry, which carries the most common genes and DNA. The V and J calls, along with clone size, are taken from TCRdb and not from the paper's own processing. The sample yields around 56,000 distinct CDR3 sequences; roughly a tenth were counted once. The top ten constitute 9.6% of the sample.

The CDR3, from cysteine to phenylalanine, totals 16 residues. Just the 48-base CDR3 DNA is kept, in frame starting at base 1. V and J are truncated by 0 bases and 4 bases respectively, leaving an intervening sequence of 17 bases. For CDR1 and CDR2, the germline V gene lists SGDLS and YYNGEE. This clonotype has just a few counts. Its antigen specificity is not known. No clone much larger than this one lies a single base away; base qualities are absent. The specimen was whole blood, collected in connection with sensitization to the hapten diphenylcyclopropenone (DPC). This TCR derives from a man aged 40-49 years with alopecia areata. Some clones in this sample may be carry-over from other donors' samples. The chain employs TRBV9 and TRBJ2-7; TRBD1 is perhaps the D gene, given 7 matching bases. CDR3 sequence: CASSVAKRQGGYEQYF. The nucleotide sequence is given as TGTGCCAGCAGCGTAGCAAAGCGACAGGGAGGATACGAGCAGTACTTC.